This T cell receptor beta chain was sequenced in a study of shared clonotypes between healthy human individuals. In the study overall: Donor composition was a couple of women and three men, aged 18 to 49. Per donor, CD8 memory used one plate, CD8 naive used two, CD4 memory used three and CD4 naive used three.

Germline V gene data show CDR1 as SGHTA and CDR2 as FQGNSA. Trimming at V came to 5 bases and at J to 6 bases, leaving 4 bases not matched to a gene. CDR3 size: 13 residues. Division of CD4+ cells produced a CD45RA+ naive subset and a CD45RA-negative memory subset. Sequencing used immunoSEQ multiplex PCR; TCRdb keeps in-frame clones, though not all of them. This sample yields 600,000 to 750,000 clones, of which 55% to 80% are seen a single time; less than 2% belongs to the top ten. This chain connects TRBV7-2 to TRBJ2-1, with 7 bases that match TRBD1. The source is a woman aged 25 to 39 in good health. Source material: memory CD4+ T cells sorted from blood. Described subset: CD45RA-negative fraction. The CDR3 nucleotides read TGTGCCAGCAGCCTCGACAGGGTCAATGAGCAGTTCTTC. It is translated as CASSLDRVNEQFF.